A selection of T cell receptor beta chains follows, all from one sample in a study of post-analysis software for immune sequencing data. TCRdb redid the calling of the PCR reads with MiXCR, one entry per CDR3 protein. The table has hundreds of thousands of distinct CDR3 sequences, 53% seen once. Sequenced input: blood. These receptors all come from a girl aged 10 to 17 with multiple sclerosis. The CDR3 runs from the conserved cysteine through the conserved F or W. The order of the fields is clone size, V gene, D gene, J gene, CDR3 protein, CDR3 DNA. The D gene is left open where the match is weak. Size values are once, few and many counts, or a class for expanded clones, and some rows have none.

size: few; V: TRBV15; D: TRBD2; J: TRBJ2-3; CDR3: CATSLMGGGLTDTQYF; DNA: TGTGCCACCAGCCTAATGGGCGGGGGGCTCACAGATACGCAGTATTTT
size: NA; V: TRBV13; D: NA; J: TRBJ2-5; CDR3: CASSLGPLREYF; DNA: TGTGCCAGCAGCTTAGGCCCCCTGAGGGAGTACTTC
size: NA; V: TRBV4-2; D: TRBD2; J: TRBJ2-5; CDR3: CASSQDLGLRDGETQYF; DNA: TGTGCCAGCAGCCAAGACCTGGGACTACGGGATGGAGAGACCCAGTACTTC
size: few; V: TRBV29-1; D: NA; J: TRBJ2-7; CDR3: CSVQENSYEQYF; DNA: TGCAGCGTTCAAGAAAACTCCTACGAGCAGTACTTC
size: NA; V: TRBV29-1; D: NA; J: TRBJ2-1; CDR3: CSVRLLHLPYNEQFF; DNA: TGCAGCGTTCGTCTACTTCACCTGCCATACAATGAGCAGTTCTTC
size: NA; V: TRBV20-1; D: TRBD2; J: TRBJ2-7; CDR3: CSARALAGGSSYEQYF; DNA: TGCAGTGCTAGAGCTCTAGCGGGGGGGAGCTCCTACGAGCAGTACTTC
size: NA; V: TRBV4-1; D: NA; J: TRBJ2-7; CDR3: CASSPWGKWTVAYEQYF; DNA: TGCGCCAGCAGCCCGTGGGGCAAGTGGACAGTAGCCTACGAGCAGTACTTC
size: once; V: TRBV6-5; D: TRBD2; J: TRBJ2-1; CDR3: CASSRGDANEQFF; DNA: TGTGCCAGCAGTCGGGGGGACGCAAATGAGCAGTTCTTC
size: NA; V: TRBV7-9; D: NA; J: TRBJ2-5; CDR3: CASSFWPQETQYF; DNA: TGTGCCAGCAGCTTTTGGCCCCAAGAGACCCAGTACTTC
size: NA; V: TRBV5-1; D: TRBD2; J: TRBJ2-5; CDR3: CASSAGLAGLQETQYF; DNA: TGCGCCAGCAGCGCGGGACTAGCGGGCCTCCAAGAGACCCAGTACTTC
size: NA; V: TRBV14; D: NA; J: TRBJ1-4; CDR3: CASSRTLANEKLFF; DNA: TGTGCCAGCAGTCGGACTCTTGCTAATGAAAAACTGTTTTTT
size: NA; V: TRBV5-1; D: TRBD1; J: TRBJ2-7; CDR3: CASSSMGQGAYEQYF; DNA: TGCGCCAGCAGTAGTATGGGACAGGGGGCATACGAGCAGTACTTC
size: few; V: TRBV3-1; D: NA; J: TRBJ2-5; CDR3: CASSQDLTGSQETQYF; DNA: TGTGCCAGCAGCCAAGATCTTACAGGCAGCCAAGAGACCCAGTACTTC
size: few; V: TRBV5-1; D: TRBD2; J: TRBJ2-1; CDR3: CASSLSSGSYNEQFF; DNA: TGCGCCAGCAGCTTGTCTAGCGGGAGCTACAATGAGCAGTTCTTC
size: NA; V: TRBV10-3; D: TRBD1; J: TRBJ1-1; CDR3: CAISGEWRDRGTEAFF; DNA: TGTGCCATCAGTGGGGAATGGAGGGACAGGGGCACTGAAGCTTTCTTT
size: few; V: TRBV6-6; D: NA; J: TRBJ2-3; CDR3: CASSFSGDTQYF; DNA: TGTGCCAGCAGTTTCTCCGGAGATACGCAGTATTTT
size: once; V: TRBV12-3/TRBV12-4; D: NA; J: TRBJ1-2; CDR3: CASSLGAGSGTYGYTF; DNA: TGTGCCAGCAGTTTGGGGGCAGGGTCCGGTACCTATGGCTACACCTTC
size: NA; V: TRBV25-1; D: NA; J: TRBJ2-1; CDR3: CASSEQGLGEGEQFF; DNA: TGTGCCAGCAGTGAACAGGGGTTAGGGGAGGGTGAGCAGTTCTTC
size: NA; V: TRBV29-1; D: NA; J: TRBJ2-3; CDR3: CSVDTQAASTDTQYF; DNA: TGCAGCGTTGACACGCAGGCCGCTAGCACAGATACGCAGTATTTT
size: few; V: TRBV6-6; D: NA; J: TRBJ2-1; CDR3: CASSRTSRSYNEQFF; DNA: TGTGCCAGCAGTCGTACTAGCAGGTCCTACAATGAGCAGTTCTTC
size: once; V: TRBV28; D: TRBD1; J: TRBJ2-7; CDR3: CAISETGYSYEQYF; DNA: TGTGCCATATCAGAGACAGGGTACTCCTACGAGCAGTACTTC
size: NA; V: TRBV7-2; D: NA; J: TRBJ1-2; CDR3: CASSFRDGPGYGYTF; DNA: TGTGCCAGCAGCTTTAGGGACGGACCAGGTTATGGCTACACCTTC
size: few; V: TRBV7-2; D: NA; J: TRBJ2-7; CDR3: CASSLAVFRGVYEQYF; DNA: TGTGCCAGCAGCTTAGCCGTCTTCAGGGGGGTCTACGAGCAGTACTTC
size: NA; V: TRBV5-1; D: NA; J: TRBJ1-6; CDR3: CAGELGGFNSPLHF; DNA: TGCGCCGGGGAGCTTGGGGGTTTTAATTCACCCCTCCACTTT
size: NA; V: TRBV7-8; D: NA; J: TRBJ2-1; CDR3: CASSPDPFTNEQFF; DNA: TGTGCCAGCAGCCCCGACCCTTTTACCAATGAGCAGTTCTTC
size: NA; V: TRBV6-1; D: NA; J: TRBJ2-4; CDR3: CASSEAAGNLAKNIQYF; DNA: TGTGCCAGCAGTGAGGCGGCCGGCAATCTAGCCAAAAACATTCAGTACTTC
size: NA; V: TRBV6-1; D: NA; J: TRBJ1-2; CDR3: CASRGRLEEFGYTF; DNA: TGTGCCAGCAGGGGACGACTTGAGGAGTTTGGCTACACCTTC
size: NA; V: TRBV12-3/TRBV12-4; D: NA; J: TRBJ2-3; CDR3: CASTREAHTQYF; DNA: TGTGCCAGCACTCGTGAAGCCCATACGCAGTATTTT
size: NA; V: TRBV4-1; D: TRBD1; J: TRBJ2-2; CDR3: CASSRPKGTGFGELFF; DNA: TGCGCCAGCAGCCGTCCGAAGGGGACAGGGTTCGGGGAGCTGTTTTTT
size: NA; V: TRBV29-1; D: NA; J: TRBJ1-1; CDR3: CSVERGWGTEAFF; DNA: TGCAGCGTTGAGAGAGGGTGGGGCACTGAAGCTTTCTTT
size: NA; V: TRBV7-9; D: NA; J: TRBJ2-7; CDR3: CASSLNPLGLDEQYF; DNA: TGTGCCAGCAGCTTAAACCCCTTAGGGCTGGACGAGCAGTACTTC
size: NA; V: TRBV7-2; D: NA; J: TRBJ1-2; CDR3: CASSRDPRNYGYTF; DNA: TGTGCCAGCAGCCGGGACCCTCGGAACTATGGCTACACCTTC
size: NA; V: TRBV6-1; D: TRBD2; J: TRBJ2-1; CDR3: CASSQGTSGAYNEQFF; DNA: TGTGCCAGCAGTCAAGGGACTAGCGGGGCCTACAATGAGCAGTTCTTC
size: NA; V: TRBV11-1; D: NA; J: TRBJ2-2; CDR3: CASSFKGGLNTGELFF; DNA: TGTGCCAGCAGCTTTAAGGGCGGCCTGAACACCGGGGAGCTGTTTTTT
size: NA; V: TRBV5-1; D: TRBD1; J: TRBJ2-6; CDR3: CASSVAPTGPGANVLTF; DNA: TGCGCCAGCAGCGTCGCCCCGACAGGGCCCGGGGCCAACGTCCTGACTTTC
size: NA; V: TRBV2; D: NA; J: TRBJ2-5; CDR3: CAGRIGETQYF; DNA: TGTGCCGGTAGAATAGGCGAGACCCAGTACTTC
size: NA; V: TRBV5-1; D: TRBD1; J: TRBJ2-2; CDR3: CASSLDRGDTGELFF; DNA: TGCGCCAGCAGCTTGGACAGGGGGGACACCGGGGAGCTGTTTTTT
size: NA; V: TRBV5-6; D: NA; J: TRBJ2-5; CDR3: CASSLGGTPKETQYF; DNA: TGTGCCAGCAGCTTGGGAGGGACCCCCAAGGAGACCCAGTACTTC
size: NA; V: TRBV7-6; D: TRBD1; J: TRBJ2-7; CDR3: CASSLTPGQGGEQYF; DNA: TGTGCCAGCAGCTTAACCCCGGGACAGGGAGGCGAGCAGTACTTC
size: NA; V: TRBV5-1; D: NA; J: TRBJ2-7; CDR3: CASTPGTSYEQYF; DNA: TGCGCCAGCACTCCAGGGACATCCTACGAGCAGTACTTC
size: NA; V: TRBV6-5; D: NA; J: TRBJ2-7; CDR3: CASSISGEKYEQYF; DNA: TGTGCCAGCAGCATCTCAGGGGAGAAATACGAGCAGTACTTC
size: NA; V: TRBV7-9; D: TRBD1; J: TRBJ2-1; CDR3: CASSLRQGNYNEQFF; DNA: TGTGCCAGCAGCTTGCGACAGGGCAACTACAATGAGCAGTTCTTC
size: once; V: TRBV7-2; D: TRBD2; J: TRBJ2-7; CDR3: CASSEGGAVRTYEQYF; DNA: TGTGCCAGCAGCGAGGGAGGGGCCGTACGAACCTACGAGCAGTACTTC
size: once; V: TRBV11-1; D: NA; J: TRBJ2-6; CDR3: CASSLPKTGFSGANVLTF; DNA: TGTGCCAGCAGCTTACCGAAGACAGGTTTCTCTGGGGCCAACGTCCTGACTTTC
size: NA; V: TRBV6-1; D: NA; J: TRBJ2-5; CDR3: CTCSIGPDGQETQYF; DNA: TGTACTTGTTCCATTGGGCCCGACGGGCAAGAGACCCAGTACTTC
size: few; V: TRBV11-2; D: NA; J: TRBJ2-1; CDR3: CASSLGAWDFGWQFF; DNA: TGTGCCAGCAGCTTAGGGGCGTGGGACTTCGGGTGGCAGTTCTTC
size: few; V: TRBV7-9; D: TRBD1; J: TRBJ2-2; CDR3: CASSLRQGVNTGELFF; DNA: TGTGCCAGCAGCTTACGACAGGGGGTGAACACCGGGGAGCTGTTTTTT
size: NA; V: TRBV3-1; D: TRBD1; J: TRBJ2-7; CDR3: CASSQDGTGNDEQYF; DNA: TGTGCCAGCAGCCAAGACGGGACAGGGAATGACGAGCAGTACTTC
size: NA; V: TRBV20-1; D: NA; J: TRBJ2-1; CDR3: CSATRGNNEQFF; DNA: TGCAGTGCTACCCGGGGAAACAATGAGCAGTTCTTC
size: NA; V: TRBV5-1; D: NA; J: TRBJ1-1; CDR3: CASMGGSNTEAFF; DNA: TGCGCCAGCATGGGGGGGTCGAACACTGAAGCTTTCTTT
size: few; V: TRBV20-1; D: TRBD2; J: TRBJ2-7; CDR3: CSVILAGGPYEQYF; DNA: TGCAGTGTTATACTAGCGGGAGGGCCCTACGAGCAGTACTTC
size: few; V: TRBV12-3/TRBV12-4; D: NA; J: TRBJ1-1; CDR3: CASNRVDTEAFF; DNA: TGTGCCAGCAACCGGGTTGACACTGAAGCTTTCTTT
size: NA; V: TRBV7-9; D: NA; J: TRBJ2-7; CDR3: CASSIRTAYEQYF; DNA: TGTGCCAGCAGCATACGAACCGCTTACGAGCAGTACTTC
size: NA; V: TRBV20-1; D: TRBD1; J: TRBJ2-5; CDR3: CSNLWNDRGETQYF; DNA: TGTAGTAATCTCTGGAATGACAGGGGAGAGACCCAGTACTTC
size: few; V: TRBV7-8; D: TRBD1; J: TRBJ1-2; CDR3: CASSLTGQGYGYTF; DNA: TGTGCCAGCAGCTTGACTGGACAGGGCTATGGCTACACCTTC
size: NA; V: TRBV5-5; D: NA; J: TRBJ2-3; CDR3: CASSKRDTRTDTQYF; DNA: TGTGCCAGCAGCAAACGGGACACCCGCACAGATACGCAGTATTTT
size: once; V: TRBV15; D: TRBD1; J: TRBJ2-7; CDR3: CATSTGQVCYEQYF; DNA: TGTGCCACCAGCACCGGACAGGTTTGCTACGAGCAGTACTTC